The 30 T cell receptor beta chains presented below share a single source sample, sequenced in a study of blood T cell repertoires in COVID-19. Only in-frame clones appear in the TCRdb table, and some are missing; sequencing was by immunoSEQ multiplex PCR. This table has 100,000 or so clones, 86% appearing once. The source material was peripheral blood. Receptors were obtained from a woman in her sixties in a cohort sampled during active or convalescent COVID-19.

CDR3: CASSSQREIGETQYF. CDR3 DNA sequence: TGTGCCAGCAGCTCCCAACGGGAGATCGGGGAGACCCAGTACTTC. The chain is built from TRBV5-4 and TRBJ2-5; possible D gene TRBD2, 6 bases. The CDR3 contains 15 residues. Between the trimmed V and J ends, which lost 3 bases and 5 bases, there was a span of 17 bases. Germline assignment: CDR1 SGHNT and CDR2 YYREEE (reference sequence).

The chain recombines TRBV6-2 or TRBV6-3 with TRBJ2-1; 11 bases align to TRBD2. Losses at the gene ends were 0 bases for V and 7 bases for J; bases not matched to a gene: 11. CDR1 is MNHEY, CDR2 SVGEGT, per germline. This CDR3 contains 18 residues. The CDR3 bases are TGTGCCAGCAGTTACTCGAGGGGTAGCGGGGGGGCAAGGAATGAGCAGTTCTTC. It is translated as CASSYSRGSGGARNEQFF.

This chain uses TRBV7-8 with TRBJ2-5; 7 bases match TRBD1. The CDR3 totals 17 residues. Germline values: CDR1 SGHVS, CDR2 FQNEAQ. Trimming at V came to 1 base and at J to 5 bases, leaving 13 bases not matched to a gene. CDR3 in amino acids: CASSLVRTGGFLETQYF. In DNA form, the CDR3 reads TGTGCCAGCAGCTTAGTGAGGACAGGTGGTTTCCTCGAGACCCAGTACTTC.

J is TRBJ2-5 and V is TRBV19; weak D call: TRBD1 (5 bases). V was clipped by 3 bases and J by 2 bases, with 22 bases between them. There are 18 residues in the CDR3. Looked up from germline, CDR1 is LNHDA and CDR2 is SQIVND (reference sequence). The CDR3 bases are TGTGCCAGTAGTATTAGGGGTAGTAGGCAGGGCCCTCAAGAGACCCAGTACTTC. It translates to CASSIRGSRQGPQETQYF. The entire variable domain, with the rest obtained from reference TRBV19 and TRBJ2-5, is as follows: DGGITQSPKYLFRKEGQNVTLSCEQNLNHDAMYWYRQDPGQGLRLIYYSQIVNDFQKGDIAEGYSVSREKKESFPLTVTSAQKNPTAFYLCASSIRGSRQGPQETQYFGPGTRLLVL.

This clone was found a few times. This chain connects TRBV18 to TRBJ2-3, with D uncertain. Germline CDR1 and CDR2: KGHSH and LQKENI. Trimming cost V 0 bases and J 6 bases, with 13 bases left between them. This CDR3 spans 15 amino acids. The CDR3 protein is CASSPPTPPRDTQYF. The CDR3 DNA reads TGTGCCAGCTCACCACCGACGCCGCCGCGGGATACGCAGTATTTT.

This clone was recorded only once. This sequence joins TRBV7-2 and TRBJ2-1; tentative D call: TRBD2 (5 bases). Trimming took off 1 base at V and 5 bases at J, with 12 bases between the two ends. The germline gives CDR1 SGHTA, CDR2 FQGNSA. This CDR3 has 15 residues. The CDR3 nucleotides read TGTGCCAGCAGCTTAGATATCGGGGTTCACAATGAGCAGTTCTTC. Translated: CASSLDIGVHNEQFF.

This clone has more than one count but fewer than ten. The CDR3 nucleotides are TGTGCCAGCAGCAGGACAGGGGTAGAGCAGTACTTC. The encoded protein is CASSRTGVEQYF. This rearrangement joins TRBV6-5 to TRBJ2-7; 9 bases are a match to TRBD1. The CDR3 runs 12 residues. Per germline, CDR1 MNHEY and CDR2 SVGAGI. The V segment lost 6 bases and the J segment 7 bases; nucleotides outside the gene matches: 4.

This chain links TRBV19 with TRBJ1-2; 9 bases fit TRBD1. The ends lost 3 bases at V and 5 bases at J; junction bases unmatched: 1. The CDR3 length is 13 residues. CDR1 and CDR2 from the germline V gene are LNHDA and SQIVND (reference sequence). The CDR3 protein is CASSIGQGYGYTF. The CDR3 DNA sequence: TGTGCCAGTAGTATCGGACAGGGGTATGGCTACACCTTC.

The rearrangement links TRBV6-1 to TRBJ1-2; 10 bases fit TRBD1. V lost 2 bases to trimming and J lost 2 bases; unmatched junction nucleotides: 5. Germline lookup yields CDR1 MNHNS and CDR2 SASEGT. This CDR3 is built from 16 residues. The CDR3 nucleotides are TGTGCCAGCAGTGAATACTTGGGACAGGGGAACTATGGCTACACCTTC. This codes for CASSEYLGQGNYGYTF.

This clone has only one observation. V is TRBV25-1 and J is TRBJ2-3; TRBD2 is a possible D gene (6 bases). V was shortened by 6 bases and J by 3 bases, with 10 bases between the two germline ends. CDR3 length: 13 amino acids. The germline CDR1 and CDR2 sequences are MGHDK and SYGVNS. CDR3 sequence: CASRPGRTDTQYF. The CDR3 DNA is TGTGCCAGCAGGCCCGGGAGAACAGATACGCAGTATTTT. The variable domain in full, completed from reference TRBV25-1 and TRBJ2-3, reads EADIYQTPRYLVIGTGKKITLECSQTMGHDKMYWYQQDPGMELHLIHYSYGVNSTEKGDLSSESTVSRIRTEHFPLTLESARPSHTSQYLCASRPGRTDTQYFGPGTRLTVL.

The J gene is TRBJ1-2, the V gene TRBV6-5, with TRBD1 identical over 7 bases. Germline CDR1 is MNHEY and CDR2 is SVGAGI. The CDR3 covers 13 residues. V trimming: 6 bases; J trimming: 8 bases; junction bases outside the gene matches: 9. The CDR3: CASRPTGENGYTF. The CDR3 nucleotides read TGTGCCAGCAGACCCACAGGGGAGAACGGCTACACCTTC.

The V call is TRBV7-9, the J call TRBJ2-7; TRBD2 aligns across 9 bases. J was trimmed by 1 base and V by 5 bases; bases with no gene match: 9. Germline V CDR1 and CDR2: SEHNR, FQNEAQ (reference sequence). The CDR3 is 16 residues long. CDR3 residues: CASSTFLAGTSYEQYF. The CDR3 region has the DNA TGTGCCAGCAGCACTTTTCTAGCGGGAACATCCTACGAGCAGTACTTC.

The rearrangement links TRBV12-3 or TRBV12-4 to TRBJ2-1; maybe TRBD1 (6 bases). The CDR3 has 11 residues. Trimming stripped 7 bases from V and 10 bases from J, with 11 bases between. The DNA of the CDR3 is TGTGCCAGCACCCAGGGGACAGAGCAGTTCTTC. It specifies CASTQGTEQFF.

The J gene is TRBJ2-1, the V gene TRBV5-1, with D possibly TRBD2 on 5 matching bases. The V end lost 4 bases, the J end lost 6 bases, and 17 bases lay between the germline ends. The CDR3 has 15 residues. Germline V gene data show CDR1 as SGHRS and CDR2 as YFSETQ. CDR3 protein: CASSRAIAWGNEQFF. The CDR3, as DNA: TGCGCCAGCAGCCGCGCCATAGCGTGGGGCAATGAGCAGTTCTTC.

This clone showed up just once. The CDR3 coding sequence is TGTGCCAGCAGCTTTCCGGACACCGAGCAGTACTTC. Translated, it gives CASSFPDTEQYF. This chain uses TRBV5-4 with TRBJ2-7; a possible D gene is TRBD1 (5 bases). This CDR3 region has 12 residues. Germline V lookup: CDR1 SGHNT, CDR2 YYREEE (reference sequence). V was cut by 2 bases and J by 6 bases, with 9 bases left in between.

The chain carries TRBV2 and TRBJ1-2; D is undetermined. V gave up 7 bases and J gave up 5 bases, with 11 bases separating them. The CDR3 runs 12 residues. Germline CDR1 and CDR2: SNHLY and FYNNEI. The CDR3 protein is CASKPEVYGYTF. The CDR3 nucleotides are TGTGCCAGCAAACCCGAGGTTTATGGCTACACCTTC.

The chain couples TRBV6-2 or TRBV6-3 to TRBJ2-7; 9 bases align to TRBD2. The germline V gene encodes CDR1 MNHEY and CDR2 SVGEGT. Unmatched junction bases numbered 13, after V lost 4 bases and J lost 3 bases. CDR3 length: 17 amino acids. The CDR3 DNA reads TGTGCCAGCAGTTGGTCCGGGGCGGGAGGGCCTAACTACGAGCAGTACTTC. Translated: CASSWSGAGGPNYEQYF.

The V and J genes are TRBV6-4 and TRBJ1-2; D gene ambiguous. The ends were cut back, 3 bases at V and 6 bases at J, with 14 bases in the middle. The CDR3 has 14 residues. Germline V gene data show CDR1 as MRHNA and CDR2 as SNTAGT. The CDR3 sequence is CASSEGSGLDGYTF. The CDR3 DNA follows: TGTGCCAGCAGTGAAGGATCGGGGTTAGATGGCTACACCTTC.

The chain has TRBV5-1 and TRBJ2-5, with TRBD1 matching over 7 bases. CDR1 and CDR2 (germline): SGHRS, YFSETQ. CDR3 length: 15 amino acids. V was clipped by 2 bases and J by 2 bases; unmatched bases: 6. The CDR3 DNA sequence: TGCGCCAGCAGCTTTCAGGGGGAGTTACAAGAGACCCAGTACTTC. It encodes CASSFQGELQETQYF. Full variable domain (rest looked up from reference TRBV5-1 and TRBJ2-5): KAGVTQTPRYLIKTRGQQVTLSCSPISGHRSVSWYQQTPGQGLQFLFEYFSETQRNKGNFPGRFSGRQFSNSRSEMNVSTLELGDSALYLCASSFQGELQETQYFGPGTRLLVL.

V usage is TRBV4-2 and J usage is TRBJ1-2, with 7 bases matching TRBD1. The CDR3 length is 17 residues. From germline, CDR1 is LGHNA and CDR2 YNFKEQ. With V trimmed by 0 bases and J by 5 bases, 12 bases remained unmatched. The CDR3 coding sequence is TGTGCCAGCAGCCAAGACAGGGGGACCTCCCCAGGATATGGCTACACCTTC. Translating it yields CASSQDRGTSPGYGYTF.

In regard to this clone: This sample also contains other DNA sequences that code for the same CDR3. The chain has TRBV9 and TRBJ2-1; TRBD2 agrees at 12 bases. The CDR3 covers 15 residues. V lost 2 bases to trimming and J lost 3 bases; unmatched junction nucleotides: 0. Germline-derived CDR1 and CDR2 are SGDLS and YYNGEE. The CDR3 DNA reads TGTGCCAGCAGCGTGGGACTAGCGGGCTACAATGAGCAGTTCTTC. Its protein product is CASSVGLAGYNEQFF.

The chain employs TRBV4-2 and TRBJ2-1; 15 bases map to TRBD2. V lost 0 bases to trimming and J lost 6 bases; unmatched junction nucleotides: 6. This CDR3 has 18 amino acids. Germline V gives CDR1 LGHNA, CDR2 YNFKEQ. The DNA for the CDR3 is TGTGCCAGCAGCCAAGATCCCGGACTAGCGGGGGGGCTCAATGAGCAGTTCTTC. Its protein is CASSQDPGLAGGLNEQFF.

The V gene is TRBV25-1, the J gene TRBJ1-3; maybe TRBD1 (5 bases). Germline V gene lookup returns CDR1 MGHDK and CDR2 SYGVNS. Deletions cut 3 bases from V and 2 bases from J, with 11 bases between. This CDR3 spans 15 amino acids. The DNA of the CDR3 is TGTGCCAGCAGTGATGGGACTCTCACTGGAAACACCATATATTTT. Its translation is CASSDGTLTGNTIYF.

The chain carries TRBV19 and TRBJ1-5; a weak D match, TRBD1 (6 bases). The germline CDR1 and CDR2 sequences are LNHDA and SQIVND (reference sequence). This CDR3 contains 15 residues. The V end was cut by 3 bases, the J end by 4 bases, with 13 bases between. CDR3 loop: CASSIEGGGNQPQHF. The CDR3, as DNA: TGTGCCAGTAGTATTGAGGGGGGGGGTAATCAGCCCCAGCATTTT.

V and J are TRBV4-1 and TRBJ1-4; D is uncertain. V lost 4 bases, J lost 10 bases, and 19 bases lay in between. The CDR3 spans 15 residues. Germline assignment: CDR1 MGHRA and CDR2 YSYEKL. This chain's CDR3 is CASSPLGRREVKLFF. The CDR3 coding sequence is TGCGCCAGCAGCCCTCTAGGCCGACGGGAAGTAAAACTGTTTTTT.

V usage is TRBV5-1 and J usage is TRBJ1-3, with a weak D call TRBD1 (5 bases). Trimming cost V 4 bases and J 4 bases, with 9 bases left between them. Germline loops: CDR1 SGHRS, CDR2 YFSETQ. CDR3 size: 13 residues. Here the CDR3 DNA reads TGCGCCAGCAGCACCAGACAGGGAAACACCATATATTTT. Translation gives CASSTRQGNTIYF.

The chain's CDR3 is CASSLVASGGWNTQYF. For the CDR3, the DNA is TGTGCCAGCAGCTTGGTTGCTAGCGGGGGGTGGAATACGCAGTATTTT. The chain links TRBV5-6 to TRBJ2-3; 11 bases are a match to TRBD2. Germline CDR1 SGHDT, CDR2 YYEEEE. The CDR3 extends over 16 amino acids. Losses at the gene ends were 0 bases for V and 7 bases for J; bases not matched to a gene: 7.

The V and J genes are TRBV6-5 and TRBJ2-1, with a weak D call TRBD1 (6 bases). Germline V gene sequence: CDR1 MNHEY, CDR2 SVGAGI. The ends were cut back, 5 bases at V and 1 base at J, with 12 bases in the middle. This CDR3 has 15 residues. CDR3 in amino acids: CASSPTTGSYNEQFF. Here the CDR3 DNA reads TGTGCCAGCAGTCCCACGACAGGTTCCTACAATGAGCAGTTCTTC.

V is TRBV27 and J is TRBJ2-2; 9 bases align to TRBD1. The ends lost 5 bases at V and 5 bases at J; junction bases unmatched: 6. Germline CDR1 and CDR2: MNHEY and SMNVEV (reference sequence). The CDR3 has 15 amino acids. CDR3 region: CASSPGTGRTGELFF. In DNA form, the CDR3 reads TGTGCCAGCAGTCCCGGGACAGGGAGGACCGGGGAGCTGTTTTTT.

The V and J genes are TRBV18 and TRBJ1-3; tentative D call: TRBD1 (6 bases). V was trimmed by 1 base and J by 0 bases, leaving 7 bases between them. Looked up from germline, CDR1 is KGHSH and CDR2 is LQKENI. The CDR3 is 15 amino acids. CDR3: CASSPRQASGNTIYF. The DNA of the CDR3 is TGTGCCAGCTCACCACGACAGGCCTCTGGAAACACCATATATTTT.